The TCR beta chain described here comes from a study of cytomegalovirus exposure and HLA in healthy donors. Study in general: A prior analysis found about 120 million unique TCR beta sequences from 150 million to 200 million T cells. Study-level results: In an earlier analysis, most TCR beta V segments were productive about 87% or about 30% of the time. A later analysis found that most CMV-associated TCR beta chains appeared HLA-restricted.

Germline V lookup: CDR1 MNHNS, CDR2 SASEGT. The CDR3 contains 15 residues. V shed 1 base, J shed 10 bases, and the junction held 7 bases outside the gene matches. Remarks on this clone: Its antigen is not identified.

Primers for the PCR totalled 60 Vbeta and 13 Jbeta. The data were produced by immunoSEQ multiplex PCR, yet TCRdb's version contains in-frame clones alone and is incomplete. The sample records 200,000 or so clones, 82% being singletons. The TCR was taken from a woman in her forties in good health and CMV-seronegative. This chain uses TRBV6-1 with TRBJ2-1; 10 bases align to TRBD2. Sequencing was performed on PBMCs. DNA for the CDR3: TGTGCCAGCAGTGAAGGGCTAGCGGGAGTACGGGAGCAGTTCTTC. This sequence encodes CASSEGLAGVREQFF.